These 14 T cell receptor beta chains share one sample of origin, sequenced in a study of shared clonotypes between healthy human individuals. Profiling relied on immunoSEQ multiplex PCR, and the TCRdb table lists in-frame clones only, not all of them. The sample carries 800,000 to 1,200,000 clones, approximately 78% recorded once. The specimen was memory CD4+ T cells from PBMCs. Documented subset: CD45RA-negative fraction. The receptors come from a man in his late teens or twenties in good health. Some clones in this sample may be carry-over from other donors' samples.

This chain uses TRBV11-3 with TRBJ2-1; 14 bases match TRBD2. The J segment lost 9 bases and the V segment lost 5 bases, leaving 12 bases of the junction unmatched. This CDR3 contains 17 residues. CDR1 and CDR2 (germline): SGHNT, YENEEA. CDR3 in DNA: TGTGCCAGCAGCCTCCGGACTAGCGGGAGGCTGGGCGTTGAGCAGTTCTTC. It codes for CASSLRTSGRLGVEQFF.

The chain recombines TRBV18 with TRBJ2-4; unclear D gene. The CDR3 totals 14 residues. Deletions cut 3 bases from V and 0 bases from J, with 6 bases between. CDR1 is KGHSH and CDR2 is LQKENI in the germline V gene. The CDR3 region has the DNA TGTGCCAGCTCACCGGGAATAGCCAAAAACATTCAGTACTTC. It yields the protein CASSPGIAKNIQYF. Using reference TRBV18 and TRBJ2-4 for the parts outside the CDR3, the full variable domain is NAGVMQNPRHLVRRRGQEARLRCSPMKGHSHVYWYRQLPEEGLKFMVYLQKENIIDESGMPKERFSAEFPKEGPSILRIQQVVRGDSAAYFCASSPGIAKNIQYFGAGTRLSVL.

Regarding this clone: Other DNA sequences of this sample code for an identical CDR3. V gene TRBV9 combines with J gene TRBJ2-2, with D hard to call. V lost 0 bases and J 8 bases, leaving 8 bases between the germline ends. This CDR3 has 13 residues. From germline, CDR1 is SGDLS and CDR2 YYNGEE. The CDR3, as DNA: TGTGCCAGCAGCGTAGCCGTTTCGGGGGAGCTGTTTTTT. Protein product: CASSVAVSGELFF.

The CDR3 nucleotides read TGTGCCAGCAGTAAGGACCTGGGACTAGCCGACTACGAGCAGTACTTC. Its protein product is CASSKDLGLADYEQYF. The chain uses TRBV27 and TRBJ2-7; 9 bases match TRBD2. V was pared by 5 bases and J by 3 bases, with 11 bases of the junction left unmatched. Germline CDR1 and CDR2: MNHEY and SMNVEV (reference sequence). The CDR3 has 16 amino acids.

The rearrangement links TRBV28 to TRBJ1-4, with a weak D call TRBD1 (5 bases). Germline CDR1 MDHEN, CDR2 SYDVKM. CDR3 length: 14 amino acids. V dropped 6 bases and J dropped 3 bases, with 11 bases sitting between them. The CDR3 DNA follows: TGTGCCAGCAGCTCCGACAGATCTAATGAAAAACTGTTTTTT. This translates into CASSSDRSNEKLFF.

The J gene is TRBJ2-1, the V gene TRBV2; a weak D match, TRBD1 (5 bases). CDR3 length equals 13 residues. CDR1 and CDR2 from the germline V gene are SNHLY and FYNNEI. The V end lost 6 bases, the J end lost 6 bases, and 12 bases lay between the germline ends. Here the CDR3 reads CASSIERGNEQFF. CDR3 nucleotides: TGTGCCAGCAGCATAGAAAGGGGCAATGAGCAGTTCTTC. Looking up the rest from reference TRBV2 and TRBJ2-1 gives the full variable domain: EPEVTQTPSHQVTQMGQEVILRCVPISNHLYFYWYRQILGQKVEFLVSFYNNEISEKSEIFDDQFSVERPDGSNFTLKIRSTKLEDSAMYFCASSIERGNEQFFGPGTRLTVL.

The V and J genes are TRBV18 and TRBJ2-2, with D tentatively TRBD1 or TRBD2 (5 bases each). Germline values: CDR1 KGHSH, CDR2 LQKENI. The V gene lost 3 bases and the J gene lost 4 bases, with 18 bases spanning the gap. This CDR3 is 17 amino acids long. The CDR3 coding sequence is TGTGCCAGCTCACCCCAACCTAGAGGGGAAGGCACCGGGGAGCTGTTTTTT. Residues: CASSPQPRGEGTGELFF.

This clone was detected only a few times. The chain combines TRBV28 with TRBJ2-5, with 12 bases matching TRBD2. From germline, CDR1 is MDHEN and CDR2 SYDVKM. The V and J ends lost 3 bases and 4 bases, in that order; junction bases with no gene match: 3. This CDR3 spans 15 amino acids. CDR3 region: CASSFPTSGRETQYF. In nucleotides, the CDR3 is TGTGCCAGCAGTTTTCCGACTAGCGGGAGAGAGACCCAGTACTTC.

For this clone: Within the sample, other DNA sequences also encode this same CDR3. J is TRBJ2-1 and V is TRBV28; D unresolved. V was trimmed by 6 bases and J by 4 bases, leaving 7 bases between them. CDR1 and CDR2 (germline): MDHEN, SYDVKM. CDR3 length: 12 amino acids. Here the CDR3 DNA reads TGTGCCAGCAGAGGTAGTTACAATGAGCAGTTCTTC. Protein: CASRGSYNEQFF.

V and J are TRBV10-1 and TRBJ2-1; possibly TRBD1 for D (6 bases). The CDR3 spans 14 residues. Germline values: CDR1 WNHNN, CDR2 SYGVQD (reference sequence). With 0 bases removed from V and 6 bases from J, the gap between germline ends came to 9 bases. The CDR3 region has the DNA TGCGCCAGCAGTGAGTCCGGACAGCCCAATGAGCAGTTCTTC. It is translated as CASSESGQPNEQFF.

The chain links TRBV14 to TRBJ2-1; TRBD1 agrees at 7 bases. V was pared by 6 bases and J by 6 bases, with 11 bases of the junction left unmatched. CDR3 length: 15 residues. Germline assignment: CDR1 SGHDN and CDR2 FVKESK. The DNA for the CDR3 is TGTGCCAGCAGTTCCAGACAGGGTTTCTCCAATGAGCAGTTCTTC. As protein: CASSSRQGFSNEQFF.

This clone was picked up one time. DNA for the CDR3: TGTGCCAGCAGCATTCGGACTAGCGGGAGGCCGGGGGGTGAGCAGTTCTTC. Translated: CASSIRTSGRPGGEQFF. The V gene is TRBV5-4, the J gene TRBJ2-1, with 14 bases fitting TRBD2. This CDR3 is 17 amino acids long. After removal of 4 bases from V and 9 bases from J, the junction contained 12 bases not matched to a gene. Germline V lookup: CDR1 SGHNT, CDR2 YYREEE (reference sequence).

The V and J genes are TRBV28 and TRBJ1-5; D gene ambiguous. Germline lookup yields CDR1 MDHEN and CDR2 SYDVKM. V gave up 3 bases and J gave up 6 bases, with 3 bases separating them. The CDR3 loop spans 11 amino acids. Here the CDR3 reads CASSFSQPQHF. The CDR3 nucleotides read TGTGCCAGCAGTTTCAGTCAGCCCCAGCATTTT. Supplemented by reference TRBV28 and TRBJ1-5, the full variable domain reads DVKVTQSSRYLVKRTGEKVFLECVQDMDHENMFWYRQDPGLGLRLIYFSYDVKMKEKGDIPEGYSVSREKKERFSLILESASTNQTSMYLCASSFSQPQHFGDGTRLSIL.

This chain connects TRBV19 to TRBJ2-1; D not resolved. The CDR3 totals 15 residues. V lost 3 bases and J lost 0, with 9 bases in between. From germline, CDR1 is LNHDA and CDR2 SQIVND (reference sequence). The CDR3 protein is CASSIASYSYNEQFF. CDR3 coding DNA: TGTGCCAGTAGTATTGCCTCTTACTCCTACAATGAGCAGTTCTTC.